This passage covers 27 T cell receptor beta chains from one sample sequenced in a study of blood T cell repertoires in COVID-19. Some clones are missing from TCRdb's copy, which holds only in-frame ones; the method was immunoSEQ multiplex PCR. The sample has hundreds of thousands of clones; more than 75% are singletons. Sequencing used peripheral blood. All receptors derive from a woman aged 30 to 39 who had recovered from COVID-19.

J is TRBJ2-2 and V is TRBV7-3, with 13 bases aligning to TRBD2. Germline CDR1 reads SGHTA; CDR2 reads FQGTGA. The V gene end was trimmed by 3 bases and the J gene end by 7 bases; junction bases not matched to a gene: 5. This CDR3 has 16 amino acids. DNA for the CDR3: TGTGCCAGCAGCTTTGGACTAGCGGGAGCCAGCGGGGAGCTGTTTTTT. Amino acid sequence: CASSFGLAGASGELFF.

V is TRBV7-2 and J is TRBJ1-5, with TRBD1 as a possible D gene (5 bases). The CDR3 runs to 15 residues. Germline assignment: CDR1 SGHTA and CDR2 FQGNSA. V shed 5 bases and J shed 1 base, with 12 bases lying between them. CDR3 nucleotide sequence: TGTGCCAGCAGCCAGGCGGAGGGGAGCAATCAGCCCCAGCATTTT. It codes for CASSQAEGSNQPQHF.

As concerns this clone: Additional DNA sequences in this sample encode the identical CDR3. CDR3 in amino acids: CASSIGAGVYNEQFF. CDR3 nucleotide sequence: TGTGCCAGTAGTATAGGGGCAGGGGTCTACAATGAGCAGTTCTTC. The chain joins TRBV19 to TRBJ2-1; maybe TRBD1 (6 bases). The CDR3 runs 15 residues. Germline-derived CDR1 and CDR2 are LNHDA and SQIVND (reference sequence). Trimming removed 1 base from V and 3 bases from J, with 10 bases in between.

The chain uses TRBV3-1 (or the pseudogene TRBV3-2) and TRBJ1-2; no clear D gene. V dropped 0 bases and J dropped 7 bases, with 12 bases sitting between them. Germline V lookup: CDR1 LGHDT, CDR2 YNNKEL (reference sequence). This CDR3 is built from 14 residues. The CDR3 DNA reads TGTGCCAGCAGCCAAGATGGGAGCTCGGGTGGCTACACCTTC. Its translation: CASSQDGSSGGYTF.

The chain is built from TRBV5-5 and TRBJ2-5, with 12 bases aligning to TRBD2. CDR3 length equals 18 residues. Per the germline V gene, CDR1 is SGHKS and CDR2 is YYEKEE (reference sequence). Losses at the gene ends were 0 bases for V and 5 bases for J; bases not matched to a gene: 11. CDR3 nucleotide sequence: TGTGCCAGCAGCTTGGCTGCTAGCGGGGGGGCCAGTCGGGAGACCCAGTACTTC. Translation gives CASSLAASGGASRETQYF.

V and J are TRBV11-2 and TRBJ2-2, with D possibly matching TRBD1 (5 bases). The V end was cut by 8 bases, the J end by 6 bases, with 16 bases between. The CDR3 runs to 14 residues. From germline, CDR1 is SGHAT and CDR2 FQNNGV. CDR3 bases: TGTGCCAGCGAGGTAGGGGCCAGAGCCGGGGAGCTGTTTTTT. Protein product: CASEVGARAGELFF.

This clone occurred once. V is TRBV10-3 and J is TRBJ1-3, with D perhaps TRBD1 (5 bases). V shed 2 bases and J shed 0 bases, with 11 bases lying between them. Per the germline V gene, CDR1 is ENHRY and CDR2 is SYGVKD. This CDR3 comprises 16 residues. CDR3 coding DNA: TGTGCCATCAGTGAGACGGGACTCAGCTCTGGAAACACCATATATTTT. Translation gives CAISETGLSSGNTIYF.

The CDR3 DNA reads TGTGCCAGCTCACCACCGGGGCAGGCAGGGTACGAGCAGTACTTC. This encodes CASSPPGQAGYEQYF. The rearrangement links TRBV18 to TRBJ2-7; perhaps TRBD1 as D (5 bases). V was clipped by 0 bases and J by 4 bases, with 13 bases between them. This CDR3 is built from 15 residues. From germline, CDR1 is KGHSH and CDR2 LQKENI. Looking up the rest from reference TRBV18 and TRBJ2-7 gives the full variable domain: NAGVMQNPRHLVRRRGQEARLRCSPMKGHSHVYWYRQLPEEGLKFMVYLQKENIIDESGMPKERFSAEFPKEGPSILRIQQVVRGDSAAYFCASSPPGQAGYEQYFGPGTRLTVT.

As DNA, the CDR3 is TGTGCCACCAGCATCTCTCAGGAAGAGACCCAGTACTTC. It yields the protein CATSISQEETQYF. The V gene is TRBV15, the J gene TRBJ2-5; no clear D. Trimming stripped 4 bases from V and 3 bases from J, with 9 bases between. The CDR3 is 13 residues long. The germline gives CDR1 LNHNV, CDR2 YYDKDF (reference sequence).

The chain employs TRBV10-1 and TRBJ1-1; D unresolved. This CDR3 spans 13 amino acids. V dropped 6 bases and J dropped 5 bases, with 13 bases sitting between them. CDR1 is WNHNN, CDR2 SYGVQD, per germline (reference sequence). In nucleotides, the CDR3 is TGCGCCAGCAGCCGCGGGGTAGAGACTGAAGCTTTCTTT. Protein: CASSRGVETEAFF.

This rearrangement joins TRBV7-9 to TRBJ1-6, with 10 bases lining up with TRBD1. With V trimmed by 3 bases and J by 9 bases, 11 bases remained unmatched. This CDR3 has 17 amino acids. Germline V gives CDR1 SEHNR, CDR2 FQNEAQ (reference sequence). The CDR3 loop reads CASSFVPPGTGASPLHF. The CDR3 nucleotides are TGTGCCAGCAGCTTCGTCCCACCCGGGACAGGGGCTTCACCCCTCCACTTT. Full variable domain (outside the CDR3, taken from reference TRBV7-9 and TRBJ1-6): DTGVSQNPRHKITKRGQNVTFRCDPISEHNRLYWYRQTLGQGPEFLTYFQNEAQLEKSRLLSDRFSAERPKGSFSTLEIQRTEQGDSAMYLCASSFVPPGTGASPLHFGNGTRLTVT.

This sequence joins TRBV27 and TRBJ1-4; D possibly corresponds to TRBD1 (6 bases). CDR1 is MNHEY, CDR2 SMNVEV, per germline (reference sequence). The CDR3 is 15 amino acids. V shed 6 bases and J shed 2 bases, with 13 bases lying between them. The CDR3 DNA follows: TGTGCCAGCAGCCCACAGGGATTTACTAATGAAAAACTGTTTTTT. This encodes CASSPQGFTNEKLFF.

This chain connects TRBV5-1 to TRBJ1-4; TRBD1 aligns across 8 bases. Per the germline V gene, CDR1 is SGHRS and CDR2 is YFSETQ. The CDR3 length is 15 residues. V dropped 4 bases and J dropped 8; count of bases not matched to a gene: 10. This chain's CDR3 is CASSVLQGAGEKLFF. For the CDR3, the DNA is TGCGCCAGCAGCGTGCTTCAGGGGGCGGGCGAAAAACTGTTTTTT.

The chain links TRBV2 to TRBJ1-5, with D perhaps TRBD1 (6 bases). The germline V and J ends were trimmed by 1 base and 6 bases, with 10 bases remaining between them. CDR3 length: 14 residues. Germline lookup yields CDR1 SNHLY and CDR2 FYNNEI. The CDR3 spells CASSEVVRGQPQHF. The DNA of the CDR3 is TGTGCCAGCAGTGAAGTAGTCAGGGGTCAGCCCCAGCATTTT.

This sequence joins TRBV6-5 and TRBJ2-7, with a possible D match to TRBD1 (6 bases). Germline V lookup: CDR1 MNHEY, CDR2 SVGAGI. The CDR3 length is 14 residues. Trimming removed 5 bases at V and 5 bases at J, with 16 bases between. CDR3 protein: CASSPSGRGDEQYF. CDR3 DNA sequence: TGTGCCAGCAGTCCCAGTGGCAGGGGAGACGAGCAGTACTTC.

The chain recombines TRBV7-2 with TRBJ2-2; TRBD1 matches at 9 bases. The CDR3 runs 15 residues. The trim removed 4 bases at V and 6 bases at J, leaving 6 bases unmatched. Germline loops: CDR1 SGHTA, CDR2 FQGNSA. The CDR3 DNA follows: TGTGCCAGCAGCTCTGGACAGGGGATATCCGGGGAGCTGTTTTTT. This sequence encodes CASSSGQGISGELFF.

This clone was seen once. The chain links TRBV27 to TRBJ1-2; perhaps TRBD1 as D (5 bases). Germline-derived CDR1 and CDR2 are MNHEY and SMNVEV (reference sequence). CDR3 length equals 14 residues. The V and J ends lost 6 bases and 2 bases respectively, with 13 bases between them. The CDR3, as DNA: TGTGCCAGCAGCCCCTACGGGGGGAACTATGGCTACACCTTC. Residues: CASSPYGGNYGYTF.

This clone was counted a single time. The chain employs TRBV27 and TRBJ1-6, with TRBD1 matching 7 bases. The V and J ends lost 4 bases and 5 bases, in that order; junction bases with no gene match: 23. CDR3 length: 21 residues. Germline V gives CDR1 MNHEY, CDR2 SMNVEV (reference sequence). CDR3 sequence: CASSSIRDSTGRDSDNSPLHF. The CDR3 bases are TGTGCCAGCAGTTCTATACGCGACTCGACCGGGAGGGACAGTGATAATTCACCCCTCCACTTT.

The V call is TRBV10-1, the J call TRBJ2-1, with D perhaps matching TRBD2 (6 bases). The V gene lost 5 bases and the J gene lost 6 bases, with 11 bases spanning the gap. The CDR3 has 13 amino acids. CDR1 and CDR2 from the germline V gene are WNHNN and SYGVQD (reference sequence). CDR3 loop: CASSSGPGNEQFF. CDR3 DNA sequence: TGCGCCAGCAGTAGCGGGCCCGGCAATGAGCAGTTCTTC.

The chain couples TRBV13 to TRBJ1-1; the D is unclear. Germline V gene data show CDR1 as PRHDT and CDR2 as FYEKMQ (reference sequence). V was cut by 4 bases and J by 8 bases, with 11 bases left in between. This CDR3 is built from 12 residues. In DNA form, the CDR3 reads TGTGCCAGCAGCTCCCCCGGCGGGGAAGCTTTCTTT. Protein product: CASSSPGGEAFF.

The J gene is TRBJ1-1, the V gene TRBV9; D remains unclear. This CDR3 region has 13 residues. Per germline, CDR1 SGDLS and CDR2 YYNGEE. V was cut by 1 base and J by 5 bases, with 9 bases left in between. The CDR3, as DNA: TGTGCCAGCAGCGTATCCCTAGGAACTGAAGCTTTCTTT. Amino acid sequence: CASSVSLGTEAFF.

The chain recombines TRBV5-1 with TRBJ1-5; 8 bases match TRBD1. Germline CDR1 SGHRS, CDR2 YFSETQ. The length of the CDR3 is 15 residues. The trim removed 4 bases at V and 4 bases at J, leaving 7 bases unmatched. The CDR3 DNA reads TGCGCCAGCAGCCCACAGGGGGAATTAAATCAGCCCCAGCATTTT. Translating gives CASSPQGELNQPQHF.

V and J are TRBV30 and TRBJ1-5; a weak D match, TRBD1 (5 bases). This CDR3 spans 14 amino acids. The V gene lost 2 bases and the J gene lost 6 bases, with 14 bases spanning the gap. CDR1 and CDR2 from the germline V gene are GTSNPN and SVGIG (reference sequence). CDR3 DNA: TGTGCCTGGAGTAGAGGGCTGGGGGGTCAGCCCCAGCATTTT. This encodes CAWSRGLGGQPQHF.

This chain links TRBV9 with TRBJ1-2; possible D gene TRBD1, 5 bases. Deletions cut 1 base from V and 0 bases from J, with 13 bases between. CDR1 SGDLS and CDR2 YYNGEE come from the germline V gene. CDR3 length: 16 residues. CDR3 amino acids: CASSVSDGATNYGYTF. The CDR3 nucleotides are TGTGCCAGCAGCGTATCAGATGGGGCTACTAACTATGGCTACACCTTC.

The chain links TRBV14 to TRBJ2-7, with 11 bases matching TRBD2. The germline gives CDR1 SGHDN, CDR2 FVKESK. After removal of 4 bases from V and 6 bases from J, the junction contained 8 bases not matched to a gene. CDR3 length equals 15 residues. CDR3 nucleotide sequence: TGTGCCAGCAGCCCCCGGACTAGCGGGCTGCTCGAGCAGTACTTC. Translated: CASSPRTSGLLEQYF.

The chain is built from TRBV19 and TRBJ1-5; D possibly corresponds to TRBD1 (5 bases). In germline, CDR1 is LNHDA, CDR2 SQIVND (reference sequence). The CDR3 runs 16 residues. V dropped 3 bases and J dropped 7 bases, with 19 bases sitting between them. The CDR3 sequence is CASSITQIPSGQPQHF. In DNA form, the CDR3 reads TGTGCCAGTAGTATTACCCAGATCCCCTCAGGGCAGCCCCAGCATTTT.

The chain employs TRBV11-2 and TRBJ2-2; possibly TRBD2 for D (6 bases). Germline V CDR1 and CDR2: SGHAT, FQNNGV. The length of the CDR3 is 15 residues. The V and J ends lost 5 bases and 7 bases respectively, with 17 bases between them. The CDR3: CASSVRLDGIGELFF. The CDR3, as DNA: TGTGCCAGCAGCGTCCGACTAGATGGGATCGGGGAGCTGTTTTTT. Full variable domain (missing parts from reference TRBV11-2 and TRBJ2-2): EAGVAQSPRYKIIEKRQSVAFWCNPISGHATLYWYQQILGQGPKLLIQFQNNGVVDDSQLPKDRFSAERLKGVDSTLKIQPAKLEDSAVYLCASSVRLDGIGELFFGEGSRLTVL.